This TCR beta chain was captured by sequencing in a study of OX40 agonist ivuxolimab in advanced cancers. Study-wide background: The patients got ivuxolimab, which is an agonistic anti-OX40 (CD134) antibody. Dose-escalation subjects each had hepatocellular carcinoma, melanoma, renal cell or head and neck cancer.

The CDR3 has 13 amino acids. The ends were cut back, 5 bases at V and 6 bases at J, with 14 bases in the middle. Looked up from germline, CDR1 is SGHNT and CDR2 is YENEEA. Libraries were prepared by immunoSEQ multiplex PCR; TCRdb keeps only in-frame clonotypes and omits some of them. In the table there are roughly 56,000 clones, about 85% of which are singletons. Details on this clone: Antigen specificity is unknown.

Systemic immunosuppression or autoimmune disease history was grounds to exclude patients. General study points: Within 6 weeks, CD4+ and CD8+ blood T cells expanded clonally at 0.1 to 3.0 mg/kg.

The receptor was isolated from an adult with an advanced solid tumor such as melanoma, head and neck, liver or kidney cancer. The source material was CD4+ or CD8+ T cells sorted from blood, sampled in a trial of the OX40 agonist ivuxolimab. V and J are TRBV11-3 and TRBJ2-7; a weak D match, TRBD2 (6 bases). The CDR3 DNA reads as TGTGCCAGCAGCGCAGACGTGGGACTCGAGCAGTACTTC. It codes for CASSADVGLEQYF.